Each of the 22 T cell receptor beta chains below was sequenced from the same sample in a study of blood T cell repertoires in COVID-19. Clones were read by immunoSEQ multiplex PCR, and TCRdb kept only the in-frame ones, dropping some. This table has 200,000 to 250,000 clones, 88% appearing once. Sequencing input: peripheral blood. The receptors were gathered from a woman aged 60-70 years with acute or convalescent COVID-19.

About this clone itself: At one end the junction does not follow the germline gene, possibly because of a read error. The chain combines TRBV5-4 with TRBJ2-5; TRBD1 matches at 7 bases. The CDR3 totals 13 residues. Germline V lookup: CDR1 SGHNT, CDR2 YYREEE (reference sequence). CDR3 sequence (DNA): TGTGCCAGCAGCCCCCAGGACAGGATTGGGATGGACTTC. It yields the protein CASSPQDRIGMDF.

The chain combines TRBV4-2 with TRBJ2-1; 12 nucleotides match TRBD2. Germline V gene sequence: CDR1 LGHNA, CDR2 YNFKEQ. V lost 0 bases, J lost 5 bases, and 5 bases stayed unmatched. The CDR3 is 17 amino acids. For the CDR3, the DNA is TGTGCCAGCAGCCAAGAGTTAGGACTAGCGGGGCACAATGAGCAGTTCTTC. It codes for CASSQELGLAGHNEQFF.

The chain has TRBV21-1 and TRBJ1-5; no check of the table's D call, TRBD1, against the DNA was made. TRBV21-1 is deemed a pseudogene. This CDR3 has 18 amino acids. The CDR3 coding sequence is TGTGCCAGCAGCAAATACAGGGGGGCCTTATGGAGCAATCAGCCCCAGCATTTT. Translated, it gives CASSKYRGALWSNQPQHF.

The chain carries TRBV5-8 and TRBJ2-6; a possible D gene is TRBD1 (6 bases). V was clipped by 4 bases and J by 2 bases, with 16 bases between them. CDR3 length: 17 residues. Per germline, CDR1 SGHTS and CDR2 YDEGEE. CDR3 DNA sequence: TGTGCCAGCAGCCCCTTGGCCACAGGGACTGGGGCCAACGTCCTGACTTTC. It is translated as CASSPLATGTGANVLTF.

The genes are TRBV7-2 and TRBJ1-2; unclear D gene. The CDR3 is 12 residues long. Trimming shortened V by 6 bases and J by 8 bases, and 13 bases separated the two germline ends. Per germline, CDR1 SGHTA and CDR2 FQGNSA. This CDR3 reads CASSLTLIGYTF. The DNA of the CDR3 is TGTGCCAGCAGTCTAACCCTAATAGGCTACACCTTC.

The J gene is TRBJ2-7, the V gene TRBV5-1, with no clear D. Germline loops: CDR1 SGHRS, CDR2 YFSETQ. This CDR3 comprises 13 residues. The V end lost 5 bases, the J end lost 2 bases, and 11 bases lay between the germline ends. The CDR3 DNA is TGCGCCAGCAGACAGAACTCCCCCTACGAGCAGTACTTC. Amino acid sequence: CASRQNSPYEQYF.

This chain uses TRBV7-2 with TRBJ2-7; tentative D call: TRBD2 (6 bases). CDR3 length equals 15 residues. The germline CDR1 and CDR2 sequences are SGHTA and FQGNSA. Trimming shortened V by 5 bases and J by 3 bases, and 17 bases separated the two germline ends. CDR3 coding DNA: TGTGCCAGCAGCGGCCGGGACTCAGCGTTCTACGAGCAGTACTTC. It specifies CASSGRDSAFYEQYF.

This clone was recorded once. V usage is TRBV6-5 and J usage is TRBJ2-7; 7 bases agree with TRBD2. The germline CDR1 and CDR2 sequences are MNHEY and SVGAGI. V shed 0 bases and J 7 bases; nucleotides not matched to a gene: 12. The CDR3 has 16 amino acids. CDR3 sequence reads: CASSYSSGGGLWEQYF. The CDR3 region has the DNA TGTGCCAGCAGTTACTCGTCGGGGGGAGGACTATGGGAGCAGTACTTC.

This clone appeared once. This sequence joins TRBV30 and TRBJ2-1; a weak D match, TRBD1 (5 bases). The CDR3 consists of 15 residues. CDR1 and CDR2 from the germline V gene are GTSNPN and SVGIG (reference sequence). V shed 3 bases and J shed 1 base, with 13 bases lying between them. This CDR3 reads CAWSAGFKSYNEQFF. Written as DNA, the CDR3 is TGTGCCTGGAGCGCAGGGTTTAAATCCTACAATGAGCAGTTCTTC. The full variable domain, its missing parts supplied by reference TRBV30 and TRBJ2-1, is SQTIHQWPATLVQPVGSPLSLECTVEGTSNPNLYWYRQAAGRGLQLLFYSVGIGQISSEVPQNLSASRPQDRQFILSSKKLLLSDSGFYLCAWSAGFKSYNEQFFGPGTRLTVL.

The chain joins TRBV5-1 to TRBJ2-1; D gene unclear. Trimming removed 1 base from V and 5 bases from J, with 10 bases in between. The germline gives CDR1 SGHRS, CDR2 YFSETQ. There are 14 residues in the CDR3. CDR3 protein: CASSLLTVNNEQFF. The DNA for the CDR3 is TGCGCCAGCAGCTTGCTAACGGTAAACAATGAGCAGTTCTTC.

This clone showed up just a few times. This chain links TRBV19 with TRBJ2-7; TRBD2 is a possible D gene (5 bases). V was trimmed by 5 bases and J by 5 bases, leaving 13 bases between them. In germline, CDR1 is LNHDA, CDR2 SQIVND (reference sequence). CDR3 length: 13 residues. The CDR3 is CASSLRTRNEQYF. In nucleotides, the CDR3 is TGTGCCAGTAGTCTCCGAACTAGGAACGAGCAGTACTTC.

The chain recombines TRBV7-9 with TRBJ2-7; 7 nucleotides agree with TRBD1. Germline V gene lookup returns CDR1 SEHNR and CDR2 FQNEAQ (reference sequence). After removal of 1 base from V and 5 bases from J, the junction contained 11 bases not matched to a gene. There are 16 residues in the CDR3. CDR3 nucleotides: TGTGCCAGCAGCTTAGTTGGCCGGACAGGAATCCACGAGCAGTACTTC. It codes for CASSLVGRTGIHEQYF.

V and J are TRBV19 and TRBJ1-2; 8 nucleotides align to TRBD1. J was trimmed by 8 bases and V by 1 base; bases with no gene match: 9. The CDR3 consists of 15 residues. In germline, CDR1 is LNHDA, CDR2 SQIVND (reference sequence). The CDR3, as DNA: TGTGCCAGTAGTATAGTCGGGGACAGGCGAGTCGGCTACACCTTC. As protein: CASSIVGDRRVGYTF.

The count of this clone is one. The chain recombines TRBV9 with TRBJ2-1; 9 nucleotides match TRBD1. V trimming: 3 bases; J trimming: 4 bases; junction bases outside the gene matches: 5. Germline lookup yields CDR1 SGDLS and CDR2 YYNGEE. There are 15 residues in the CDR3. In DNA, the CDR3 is TGTGCCAGCAGCGACCAGACAGGGGGGTACAATGAGCAGTTCTTC. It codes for CASSDQTGGYNEQFF.

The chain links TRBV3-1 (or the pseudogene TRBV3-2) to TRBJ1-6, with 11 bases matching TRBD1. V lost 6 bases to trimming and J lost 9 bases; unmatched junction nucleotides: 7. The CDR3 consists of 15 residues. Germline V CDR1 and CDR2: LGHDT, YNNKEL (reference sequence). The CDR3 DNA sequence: TGTGCCAGCAGGGGAACCGGGACAGGGGGTTCACCCCTCCACTTT. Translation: CASRGTGTGGSPLHF.

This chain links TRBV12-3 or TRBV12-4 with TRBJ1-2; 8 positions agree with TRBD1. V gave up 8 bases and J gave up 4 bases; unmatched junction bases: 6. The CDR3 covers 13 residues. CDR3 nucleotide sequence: TGTGCCAGCTTACCCGACAGGGGCTATGGCTACACCTTC. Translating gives CASLPDRGYGYTF.

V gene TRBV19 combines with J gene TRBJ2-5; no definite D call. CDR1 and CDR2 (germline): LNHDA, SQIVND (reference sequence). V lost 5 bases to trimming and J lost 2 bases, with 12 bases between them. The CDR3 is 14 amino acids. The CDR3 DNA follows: TGTGCCAGTAGTTCCCCCAACAGACAAGAGACCCAGTACTTC. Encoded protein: CASSSPNRQETQYF.

The CDR3 sequence: CASRIQGFNNYGYTF. The CDR3 region has the DNA TGTGCCAGCAGGATACAGGGCTTTAACAACTATGGCTACACCTTC. The chain recombines TRBV6-5 with TRBJ1-2, with D maybe TRBD1 (6 bases). The V gene's germline CDR1 is MNHEY and CDR2 SVGAGI. V lost 6 bases and J lost 2, with 16 bases in between. The CDR3 length is 15 residues.

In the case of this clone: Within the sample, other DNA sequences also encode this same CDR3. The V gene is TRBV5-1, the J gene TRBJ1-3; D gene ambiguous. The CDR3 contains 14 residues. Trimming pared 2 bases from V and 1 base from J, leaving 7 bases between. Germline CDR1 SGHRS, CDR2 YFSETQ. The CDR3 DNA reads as TGCGCCAGCAGCTTAGGAGGGTCTGGAAACACCATATATTTT. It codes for CASSLGGSGNTIYF.

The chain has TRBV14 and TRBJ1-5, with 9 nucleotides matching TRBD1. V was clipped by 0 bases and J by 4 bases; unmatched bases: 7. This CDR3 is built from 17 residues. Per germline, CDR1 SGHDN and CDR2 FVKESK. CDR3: CASSQDAGQGENQPQHF. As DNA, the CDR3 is TGTGCCAGCAGCCAAGATGCGGGACAGGGTGAGAATCAGCCCCAGCATTTT.

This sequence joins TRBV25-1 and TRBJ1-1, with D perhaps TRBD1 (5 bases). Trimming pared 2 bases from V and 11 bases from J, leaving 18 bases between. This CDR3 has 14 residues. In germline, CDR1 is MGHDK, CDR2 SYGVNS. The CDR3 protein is CASSEAGRTLWAFF. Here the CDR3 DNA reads TGTGCCAGCAGTGAAGCTGGGCGGACACTCTGGGCTTTCTTT. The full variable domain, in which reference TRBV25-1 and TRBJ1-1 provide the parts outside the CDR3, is EADIYQTPRYLVIGTGKKITLECSQTMGHDKMYWYQQDPGMELHLIHYSYGVNSTEKGDLSSESTVSRIRTEHFPLTLESARPSHTSQYLCASSEAGRTLWAFFGQGTRLTVV.

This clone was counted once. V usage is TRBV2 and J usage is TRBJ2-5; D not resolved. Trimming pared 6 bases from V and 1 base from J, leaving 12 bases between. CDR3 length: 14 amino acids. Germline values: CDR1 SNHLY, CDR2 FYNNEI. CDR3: CASRPTASQETQYF. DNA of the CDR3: TGTGCCAGCAGACCAACCGCTAGCCAAGAGACCCAGTACTTC.